These 17 T cell receptor beta chains originate from one sample sequenced in a study of blood T cells in healthy people across ages. Combining a sample-barcoded 5' primer with a J-beta primer mix, a second PCR ran for roughly 7 to 12 cycles. TCRdb reprocessed the 5' RACE reads via MiXCR and lists one record per CDR3 protein. The data contain about 730,000 distinct CDR3 sequences, roughly two fifths of them singletons. The sequenced sample was blood. The source of these receptors is a woman in her sixties or seventies in good health.

The V gene is TRBV29-1, the J gene TRBJ2-1; tentatively, D is TRBD2 (6 bases). Germline V lookup: CDR1 SQVTM, CDR2 ANQGSEA. The germline V and J ends were trimmed by 1 base and 6 bases, with 13 bases remaining between them. This CDR3 spans 14 amino acids. CDR3 in amino acids: CSVEGREGFNEQFF. In nucleotides, the CDR3 is TGCAGCGTTGAAGGGCGGGAAGGCTTCAATGAGCAGTTCTTC.

In this sample, this clonotype turned up a few times. The chain links TRBV20-1 to TRBJ1-2; D might be TRBD1 (5 bases). The V gene's germline CDR1 is DFQATT and CDR2 SNEGSKA (reference sequence). V was shortened by 0 bases and J by 4 bases, with 15 bases between the two germline ends. The CDR3 length is 15 residues. The CDR3 bases are TGCAGTGCTAGAGATCCTGGGGGATGGGGCTATGGCTACACCTTC. Residues: CSARDPGGWGYGYTF.

The V call is TRBV20-1, the J call TRBJ1-1; D call uncertain. The CDR3 is 14 amino acids. Germline lookup yields CDR1 DFQATT and CDR2 SNEGSKA (reference sequence). Trimming took off 0 bases at V and 2 bases at J, with 10 bases between the two ends. This chain's CDR3 is CSARDRRVNTEAFF. The CDR3, as DNA: TGCAGTGCTAGAGATCGGCGGGTCAACACTGAAGCTTTCTTT.

V gene TRBV20-1 combines with J gene TRBJ2-5; D not resolved. From germline, CDR1 is DFQATT and CDR2 SNEGSKA (reference sequence). Between the trimmed V and J ends, which lost 6 bases and 5 bases, there was a span of 16 bases. The CDR3 consists of 13 residues. The CDR3 sequence is CSALDQKRETQYF. The CDR3 bases are TGCAGTGCCCTGGACCAAAAGAGGGAGACCCAGTACTTC.

This clonotype was seen more than once but under ten times. The chain is built from TRBV6-2 or TRBV6-3 and TRBJ2-1; D is uncertain. CDR3 size: 15 residues. The germline V and J ends were trimmed by 5 bases and 5 bases, with 16 bases remaining between them. Per the germline V gene, CDR1 is MNHEY and CDR2 is SVGEGT. The CDR3 here is CASSPDDSYNNEQFF. For the CDR3, the DNA is TGTGCCAGCAGTCCGGACGACTCCTATAACAATGAGCAGTTCTTC.

This clonotype was seen more than once but under ten times. The rearrangement uses TRBV4-3 and TRBJ2-4, with a possible D match to TRBD2 (6 bases). The CDR3 is 16 residues long. The germline CDR1 and CDR2 sequences are LGHNA and YSLEER. The V and J ends lost 1 base and 6 bases respectively, with 16 bases between them. In nucleotides, the CDR3 is TGCGCCAGCAGCCAAGGCTCCGGGACTTCAGGAAACATTCAGTACTTC. Its translation: CASSQGSGTSGNIQYF.

This clonotype was seen more than once but under ten times. The chain carries TRBV6-4 and TRBJ2-4, with TRBD2 matching 7 bases. The CDR3 sequence is 14 residues long. The junction had 7 bases not matched to a gene; V was cut back by 3 bases and J by 8 bases. Germline CDR1 MRHNA, CDR2 SNTAGT. CDR3: CASSEGGSGDIQYF. Written as DNA, the CDR3 is TGTGCCAGCAGTGAGGGGGGGTCTGGTGACATTCAGTACTTC.

This clonotype was recorded a few times. The rearrangement uses TRBV4-2 and TRBJ2-3; D remains ambiguous. The CDR3 contains 16 residues. V lost 0 bases and J lost 4, with 14 bases in between. The germline V gene has CDR1 LGHNA and CDR2 YNFKEQ. In nucleotides, the CDR3 is TGTGCCAGCAGCCAAGAAGATGGTAGCCGCGCAGATACGCAGTATTTT. Translated, it gives CASSQEDGSRADTQYF.

V and J are TRBV29-1 and TRBJ2-3; 9 bases agree with TRBD2. The CDR3 length is 15 residues. In germline, CDR1 is SQVTM, CDR2 ANQGSEA. V shed 1 base, J shed 0 bases, and the junction held 2 bases outside the gene matches. The chain's CDR3 is CSVEVLAGSTDTQYF. CDR3 in DNA: TGCAGCGTTGAAGTCCTAGCGGGGAGCACAGATACGCAGTATTTT.

The V gene is TRBV28, the J gene TRBJ2-5; 9 bases are a match to TRBD1. CDR1 is MDHEN and CDR2 is SYDVKM in the germline V gene. V lost 8 bases, J lost 9 bases, and 13 bases stayed unmatched. The CDR3 is made up of 14 amino acids. In DNA form, the CDR3 reads TGTGCCAGCCGGACAGGGGCCTCTCGGGGGGCCCAGTACTTC. Amino acid sequence: CASRTGASRGAQYF.

This rearrangement joins TRBV7-2 to TRBJ2-5; unclear D gene. The CDR3 runs 15 residues. The V gene lost 1 base and the J gene lost 4 bases, with 13 bases spanning the gap. CDR1 is SGHTA, CDR2 FQGNSA, per germline. The CDR3 sequence is CASSLGSWVAETQYF. CDR3 in DNA: TGTGCCAGCAGCTTAGGGTCCTGGGTGGCAGAGACCCAGTACTTC.

This clonotype appeared a few times. The chain joins TRBV12-3 or TRBV12-4 to TRBJ2-2; the D is unclear. Trimming took off 6 bases at V and 7 bases at J, with 21 bases between the two ends. The CDR3 consists of 16 residues. The DNA for the CDR3 is TGTGCCAGCAGACCAGTTGTTCAGCCTTCTGTCGGGGAGCTGTTTTTT. It specifies CASRPVVQPSVGELFF.

The chain joins TRBV20-1 to TRBJ2-5; 7 nucleotides match TRBD1. CDR1 is DFQATT and CDR2 is SNEGSKA in the germline V gene (reference sequence). V dropped 5 bases and J dropped 11; count of bases not matched to a gene: 20. CDR3 size: 15 residues. The CDR3 bases are TGCAGTGCTCTACAGGGGCAGAACTCCTACAATGAGCAGTACTTC. It encodes CSALQGQNSYNEQYF.

The CDR3 nucleotides are TGCAGTGCTAGAGACTTACAGAGAACTAATGAAAAACTGTTTTTT. Residues: CSARDLQRTNEKLFF. The chain combines TRBV20-1 with TRBJ1-4; no reliable D call. The CDR3 contains 15 residues. Germline assignment: CDR1 DFQATT and CDR2 SNEGSKA (reference sequence). Trimming took 0 bases from V and 1 from J, leaving 9 bases between them.

This chain connects TRBV7-9 to TRBJ2-1; 10 bases map to TRBD2. This CDR3 has 16 residues. With V trimmed by 5 bases and J by 3 bases, 7 bases remained unmatched. The germline gives CDR1 SEHNR, CDR2 FQNEAQ (reference sequence). Here the CDR3 DNA reads TGTGCCAGCAGCCGGGAGGCTAGCGGGAGCTACAATGAGCAGTTCTTC. This sequence encodes CASSREASGSYNEQFF.

This clonotype was seen repeatedly, ten times or more. This chain joins TRBV18 and TRBJ1-5; D is uncertain. The germline V gene has CDR1 KGHSH and CDR2 LQKENI. V lost 8 bases, J lost 3 bases, and 11 bases lay in between. The CDR3 totals 13 residues. CDR3 sequence: CASSPGNNQPQHF. DNA of the CDR3: TGTGCCAGCAGTCCCGGGAACAATCAGCCCCAGCATTTT.

V and J are TRBV29-1 and TRBJ1-2, with D unclear. Germline CDR1 and CDR2: SQVTM and ANQGSEA. V lost 4 bases and J 2 bases, leaving 5 bases between the germline ends. The CDR3 extends over 11 amino acids. DNA of the CDR3: TGCAGCGTTGTATCGAACTATGGCTACACCTTC. As protein: CSVVSNYGYTF.